Below, 12 T cell receptor beta chains from the same sample are listed, as sequenced in a study of cytotoxic CD8 clonotypes in ibrutinib-treated CLL. Here immunoSEQ multiplex PCR was the method, and the copy in TCRdb shows in-frame clones only, minus some. Of approximately 91,000 clones listed, roughly three quarters are singletons. The sequencing used PBMCs, collected after 12 months of ibrutinib treatment. Receptors were obtained from a human donor with chronic lymphocytic leukemia.

This clone was found once. J is TRBJ2-1 and V is TRBV18; 8 bases are a match to TRBD1. The germline gives CDR1 KGHSH, CDR2 LQKENI. The CDR3 contains 13 residues. The trim removed 6 bases at V and 6 bases at J, leaving 4 bases unmatched. The CDR3 region has the DNA TGTGCCAGCTCCCCCACAGGGGGCAATGAGCAGTTCTTC. It yields the protein CASSPTGGNEQFF. The entire variable domain, with the rest obtained from reference TRBV18 and TRBJ2-1, is as follows: NAGVMQNPRHLVRRRGQEARLRCSPMKGHSHVYWYRQLPEEGLKFMVYLQKENIIDESGMPKERFSAEFPKEGPSILRIQQVVRGDSAAYFCASSPTGGNEQFFGPGTRLTVL.

Many counts were recorded for this clone. The V gene is TRBV5-6, the J gene TRBJ1-1; D is ambiguous. CDR3 size: 14 residues. Germline V gene lookup returns CDR1 SGHDT and CDR2 YYEEEE. V was cut by 0 bases and J by 3 bases, with 9 bases left in between. DNA for the CDR3: TGTGCCAGCAGCTTGGGACCCGTGGACACTGAAGCTTTCTTT. Translation: CASSLGPVDTEAFF.

The chain joins TRBV28 to TRBJ2-1, with D perhaps TRBD2 (6 bases). V shed 0 bases and J shed 5 bases, with 8 bases lying between them. CDR1 and CDR2 (germline): MDHEN, SYDVKM. The CDR3 consists of 14 residues. The DNA of the CDR3 is TGTGCCAGCAGTTTATGGGGGGGAAACAATGAGCAGTTCTTC. It encodes CASSLWGGNNEQFF.

The gene calls are TRBV4-2 and TRBJ2-6; D is possibly TRBD2 (5 bases). The CDR3 is made up of 16 amino acids. Trimming pared 0 bases from V and 1 base from J, leaving 7 bases between. Germline assignment: CDR1 LGHNA and CDR2 YNFKEQ. The CDR3 is CASSQETGSGANVLTF. The CDR3 nucleotides read TGTGCCAGCAGCCAAGAGACGGGGTCTGGGGCCAACGTCCTGACTTTC.

This clone was counted a few times. The gene calls are TRBV6-6 and TRBJ2-4; D might be TRBD2 (6 bases). Trimming left V 0 bases short and J 15 bases short, with 12 bases between. CDR3 length equals 12 residues. Germline lookup yields CDR1 MNHNY and CDR2 SVGAGI (reference sequence). The CDR3 here is CASSYSRGASYF. The CDR3 DNA reads TGTGCCAGCAGTTACTCGCGGGGAGCCTCGTACTTC.

V gene TRBV19 combines with J gene TRBJ1-5, with 8 bases fitting TRBD1. The length of the CDR3 is 14 residues. Germline values: CDR1 LNHDA, CDR2 SQIVND (reference sequence). V shed 2 bases and J 7 bases; nucleotides not matched to a gene: 4. The CDR3: CASSIQGAGQPQHF. For the CDR3, the DNA is TGTGCCAGTAGTATACAGGGGGCGGGACAGCCCCAGCATTTT.

The CDR3 protein is CASSQDRTREFF. CDR3 nucleotides: TGCGCCAGCAGCCAAGACCGGACTAGGGAGTTCTTC. The chain is built from TRBV4-3 and TRBJ2-1; 7 bases align to TRBD2. Germline V gives CDR1 LGHNA, CDR2 YSLEER. The CDR3 length is 12 residues. The V segment lost 0 bases and the J segment 14 bases; nucleotides outside the gene matches: 4.

This chain's CDR3 is CASSRPADSPTDTQYF. DNA for the CDR3: TGTGCCAGCAGCCGCCCCGCGGACTCTCCCACAGATACGCAGTATTTT. The chain links TRBV4-2 to TRBJ2-3; a possible D gene is TRBD2 (5 bases). CDR3 length: 16 amino acids. The germline V gene has CDR1 LGHNA and CDR2 YNFKEQ. Trimming shortened V by 4 bases and J by 2 bases, and 16 bases separated the two germline ends.

This sequence joins TRBV6-5 and TRBJ1-2, with D possibly being TRBD1 (6 bases). Germline CDR1 is MNHEY and CDR2 is SVGAGI. Trimming stripped 6 bases from V and 3 bases from J, with 14 bases between. This CDR3 has 14 residues. CDR3 in amino acids: CASRQGGGDYGYTF. The CDR3 coding sequence is TGTGCCAGCAGACAAGGTGGGGGCGACTATGGCTACACCTTC.

The chain employs TRBV7-2 and TRBJ2-3, with unresolved D. The germline CDR1 and CDR2 sequences are SGHTA and FQGNSA. V lost 2 bases to trimming and J lost 1 base, with 4 bases between them. The CDR3 spans 13 residues. The DNA of the CDR3 is TGTGCCAGCAGCTTATGGGGCACAGATACGCAGTATTTT. This codes for CASSLWGTDTQYF.

The CDR3 nucleotides read TGCGCCAGCAGGAGGTTCCTCAGGGGCTTGAACACCGGGGAGCTGTTTTTT. Its protein is CASRRFLRGLNTGELFF. The V gene is TRBV5-1, the J gene TRBJ2-2; possibly TRBD1 for D (6 bases). Germline V CDR1 and CDR2: SGHRS, YFSETQ. Trimming cost V 5 bases and J 1 base, with 18 bases left between them. The CDR3 spans 17 residues.

The V call is TRBV2, the J call TRBJ2-1, with TRBD2 as a possible D gene (6 bases). This CDR3 comprises 15 residues. V was shortened by 6 bases and J by 6 bases, with 18 bases between the two germline ends. CDR1 SNHLY and CDR2 FYNNEI come from the germline V gene. CDR3 bases: TGTGCCAGCAGCCCCCCGGGGGTTAGGGGCAATGAGCAGTTCTTC. Amino acids: CASSPPGVRGNEQFF. The whole variable domain, remainder taken from reference TRBV2 and TRBJ2-1, is EPEVTQTPSHQVTQMGQEVILRCVPISNHLYFYWYRQILGQKVEFLVSFYNNEISEKSEIFDDQFSVERPDGSNFTLKIRSTKLEDSAMYFCASSPPGVRGNEQFFGPGTRLTVL.